This T cell receptor beta chain was identified in a study of blood T cell repertoires in COVID-19. Only in-frame clones appear in the TCRdb table, and some are missing; sequencing was by immunoSEQ multiplex PCR. The data hold under 300,000 clones, with roughly four fifths observed a single time. What was sequenced was peripheral blood. The receptor comes from a man aged 50-60 years with acute or convalescent COVID-19.

CDR3 sequence: CATSDAHNEQFF. DNA for the CDR3: TGTGCCACCAGTGATGCGCACAATGAGCAGTTCTTC. The V and J genes are TRBV24-1 and TRBJ2-1; unclear D gene. CDR1 and CDR2 (germline): KGHDR, SFDVKD. V was pared by 3 bases and J by 5 bases, with 4 bases between. The CDR3 contains 12 residues.